The 11 T cell receptor beta chains reported below all come from one sample, sequenced in a study of shared clonotypes between healthy human individuals. Clones were sequenced by immunoSEQ multiplex PCR, and TCRdb holds only the in-frame ones, with some missing. This table holds some 2,400,000 clones, more than 90% found once. Specimen: naive CD4+ T cells sorted from blood. Subset meaning: CD45RA+ positively selected. These receptors originate from a man aged 18-30 years in good health.

For this clone: Other DNA sequences from this sample encode an identical CDR3 as well. The rearrangement joins TRBV19 to TRBJ1-5; 10 bases map to TRBD1. The V gene end was trimmed by 4 bases and the J gene end by 5 bases; junction bases not matched to a gene: 2. The CDR3 runs to 14 residues. CDR1 is LNHDA, CDR2 SQIVND, per germline (reference sequence). CDR3 protein: CASSTGTGDQPQHF. CDR3 nucleotide sequence: TGTGCCAGTAGTACTGGGACAGGGGATCAGCCCCAGCATTTT.

This clone was picked up one time. This chain uses TRBV7-8 with TRBJ2-5; D is undetermined. V lost 1 base and J 7 bases, leaving 7 bases between the germline ends. The CDR3 totals 12 residues. Germline V lookup: CDR1 SGHVS, CDR2 FQNEAQ. The CDR3 here is CASSLDEGTQYF. The CDR3 nucleotides are TGTGCCAGCAGCTTAGACGAAGGGACCCAGTACTTC.

The chain links TRBV5-1 to TRBJ1-2, with D uncertain. V was pared by 0 bases and J by 6 bases, with 6 bases between. This CDR3 has 12 amino acids. Germline V gene data show CDR1 as SGHRS and CDR2 as YFSETQ. Written as DNA, the CDR3 is TGCGCCAGCAGCTTGGGACTGGATGGCTACACCTTC. Translated: CASSLGLDGYTF.

The V gene is TRBV7-3, the J gene TRBJ2-2; 13 bases are a match to TRBD2. Germline V gene sequence: CDR1 SGHTA, CDR2 FQGTGA. This CDR3 has 17 amino acids. Losses at the gene ends were 4 bases for V and 2 bases for J; bases not matched to a gene: 4. The CDR3 protein is CASSWGTSGTNTGELFF. In DNA, the CDR3 is TGTGCCAGCAGCTGGGGGACTAGCGGGACCAACACCGGGGAGCTGTTTTTT.

Worth noting for this clone: The junction differs from germline at one of its ends, possibly a read error. Other DNA sequences in this sample translate to the same CDR3. The chain joins TRBV7-9 to TRBJ2-3; D gene unclear. The CDR3 covers 12 residues. Per germline, CDR1 SEHNR and CDR2 FQNEAQ (reference sequence). The CDR3 nucleotides are TGTGCCAGCAGCTTAGATACAGACACGCAGTATTTT. Translated, it gives CASSLDTDTQYF. The whole variable domain, filled in from reference TRBV7-9 and TRBJ2-3, reads DTGVSQNPRHKITKRGQNVTFRCDPISEHNRLYWYRQTLGQGPEFLTYFQNEAQLEKSRLLSDRFSAERPKGSFSTLEIQRTEQGDSAMYLCASSLDTDTQYFGPGTRLTVL.

This chain links TRBV19 with TRBJ2-1, with TRBD2 matching over 9 bases. CDR1 and CDR2 (germline): LNHDA, SQIVND (reference sequence). J lost 7 bases, V lost 3 bases, and 10 bases had no gene match. CDR3 size: 16 residues. CDR3 residues: CASSIIPSGTVNEQFF. CDR3 nucleotides: TGTGCCAGTAGTATCATTCCTAGCGGGACTGTTAATGAGCAGTTCTTC.

About this clone itself: The same CDR3 arises from other DNA sequences in this sample as well. The chain has TRBV5-1 and TRBJ1-2; the match to TRBD1 covers 7 bases. V lost 5 bases to trimming and J lost 4 bases; unmatched junction nucleotides: 5. Germline V gene data show CDR1 as SGHRS and CDR2 as YFSETQ. This CDR3 spans 13 amino acids. The CDR3 DNA reads as TGCGCCAGCAGTCCGGGACAGAGCTATGGCTACACCTTC. Amino acid sequence: CASSPGQSYGYTF.

The chain joins TRBV10-3 to TRBJ2-2; D call uncertain. This CDR3 has 14 residues. The germline V gene encodes CDR1 ENHRY and CDR2 SYGVKD. V was trimmed by 0 bases and J by 7 bases, leaving 9 bases between them. CDR3 nucleotides: TGTGCCATCAGTGAGTCCCGGCAGCTCGGGGAGCTGTTTTTT. Translated: CAISESRQLGELFF.

The chain is built from TRBV5-1 and TRBJ2-3; D not certain. Between the trimmed V and J ends, which lost 1 base and 5 bases, there was a span of 8 bases. Germline-derived CDR1 and CDR2 are SGHRS and YFSETQ. The CDR3 covers 13 residues. Here the CDR3 DNA reads TGCGCCAGCAGCTTGCTGGCAGGAGATACGCAGTATTTT. This codes for CASSLLAGDTQYF. Full variable domain (rest looked up from reference TRBV5-1 and TRBJ2-3): KAGVTQTPRYLIKTRGQQVTLSCSPISGHRSVSWYQQTPGQGLQFLFEYFSETQRNKGNFPGRFSGRQFSNSRSEMNVSTLELGDSALYLCASSLLAGDTQYFGPGTRLTVL.

V gene TRBV2 combines with J gene TRBJ2-1, with 9 bases fitting TRBD2. The CDR3 runs 15 residues. Germline CDR1 is SNHLY and CDR2 is FYNNEI. J was trimmed by 3 bases and V by 2 bases; bases with no gene match: 2. Here the CDR3 reads CASSESSGGYNEQFF. The CDR3 DNA is TGTGCCAGCAGTGAAAGTAGCGGGGGCTACAATGAGCAGTTCTTC.

Concerning this clone itself: The same CDR3 can be traced to other DNA sequences in this sample. The chain joins TRBV5-1 to TRBJ2-7, with 7 nucleotides matching TRBD1. Germline CDR1 reads SGHRS; CDR2 reads YFSETQ. The CDR3 has 14 residues. V was clipped by 3 bases and J by 0 bases; unmatched bases: 3. The CDR3 loop is CASSWDRGSYEQYF. CDR3 nucleotides: TGCGCCAGCAGCTGGGACAGAGGCTCCTACGAGCAGTACTTC.